This TCR beta chain appears in the sequencing data of a study of breast tumors, draining lymph nodes, adjacent tissues. A single record per CDR3 protein comes from TCRdb applying MiXCR to the multiplex PCR reads. The data hold about 200,000 distinct CDR3 sequences, with over 25% observed a single time. The CDR3 runs to 14 residues. Unmatched junction bases numbered 4, after V lost 3 bases and J lost 2 bases. Germline V gene lookup returns CDR1 GTSNPN and CDR2 SVGIG (reference sequence). Axillary draining lymph nodes of breast cancer patients supplied the node samples. V usage is TRBV30 and J usage is TRBJ2-3, with 8 bases lining up with TRBD2. Sequenced input: axillary lymph node tissue. This receptor was obtained from a female donor with breast cancer. Some clones in this sample may be carry-over from other donors' samples. The CDR3 sequence is CAWSSAGVTDTQYF. The CDR3 nucleotides are TGTGCCTGGAGCTCAGCGGGAGTCACAGATACGCAGTATTTT. The variable domain in full, completed from reference TRBV30 and TRBJ2-3, reads SQTIHQWPATLVQPVGSPLSLECTVEGTSNPNLYWYRQAAGRGLQLLFYSVGIGQISSEVPQNLSASRPQDRQFILSSKKLLLSDSGFYLCAWSSAGVTDTQYFGPGTRLTVL.